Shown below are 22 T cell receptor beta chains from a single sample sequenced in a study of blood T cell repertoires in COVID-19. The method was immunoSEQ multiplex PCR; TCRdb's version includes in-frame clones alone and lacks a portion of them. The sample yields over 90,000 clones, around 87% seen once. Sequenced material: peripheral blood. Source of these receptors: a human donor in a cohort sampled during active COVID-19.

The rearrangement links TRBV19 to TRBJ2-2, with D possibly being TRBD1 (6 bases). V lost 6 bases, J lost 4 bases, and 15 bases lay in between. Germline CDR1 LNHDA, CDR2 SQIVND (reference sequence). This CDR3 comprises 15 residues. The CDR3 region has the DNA TGTGCCAGTAGGATCATGGCAGGGGCCACCGGGGAGCTGTTTTTT. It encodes CASRIMAGATGELFF.

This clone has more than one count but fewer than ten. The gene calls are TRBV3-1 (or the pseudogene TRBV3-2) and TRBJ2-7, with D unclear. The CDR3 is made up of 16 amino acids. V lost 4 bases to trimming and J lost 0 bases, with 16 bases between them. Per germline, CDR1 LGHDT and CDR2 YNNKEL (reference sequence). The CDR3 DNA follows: TGTGCCAGCAGCCCCTCCTTTTCTGTGAGCTCCTACGAGCAGTACTTC. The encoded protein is CASSPSFSVSSYEQYF.

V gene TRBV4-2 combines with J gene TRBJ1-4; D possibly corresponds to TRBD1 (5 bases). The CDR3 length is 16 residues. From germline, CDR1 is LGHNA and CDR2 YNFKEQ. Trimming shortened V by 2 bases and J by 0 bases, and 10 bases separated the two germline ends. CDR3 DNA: TGTGCCAGCAGCCAAAGTGAGACAGCAACTAATGAAAAACTGTTTTTT. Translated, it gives CASSQSETATNEKLFF.

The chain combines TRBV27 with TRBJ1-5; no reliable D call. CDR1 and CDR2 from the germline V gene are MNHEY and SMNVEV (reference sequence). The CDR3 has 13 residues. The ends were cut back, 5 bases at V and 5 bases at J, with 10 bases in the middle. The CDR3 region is CASSVQYDQPQHF. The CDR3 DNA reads TGTGCCAGCAGTGTACAGTATGATCAGCCCCAGCATTTT.

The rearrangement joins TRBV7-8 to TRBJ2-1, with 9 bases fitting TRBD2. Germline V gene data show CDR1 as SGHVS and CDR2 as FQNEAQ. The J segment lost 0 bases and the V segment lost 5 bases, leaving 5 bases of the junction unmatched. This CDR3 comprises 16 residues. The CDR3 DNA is TGTGCCAGCAGCCCAAATAGCGGGAGCTCCTACAATGAGCAGTTCTTC. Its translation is CASSPNSGSSYNEQFF.

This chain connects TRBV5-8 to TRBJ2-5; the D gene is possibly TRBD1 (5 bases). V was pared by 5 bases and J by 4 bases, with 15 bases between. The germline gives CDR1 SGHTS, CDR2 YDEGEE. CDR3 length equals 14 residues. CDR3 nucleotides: TGTGCCAGCAGGCTCGCGCAGGGCGGAGAGACCCAGTACTTC. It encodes CASRLAQGGETQYF. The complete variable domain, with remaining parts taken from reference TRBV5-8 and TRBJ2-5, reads EAGVTQSPTHLIKTRGQQATLRCSPISGHTSVYWYQQALGLGLQFLLWYDEGEERNRGNFPPRFSGRQFPNYSSELNVNALELEDSALYLCASRLAQGGETQYFGPGTRLLVL.

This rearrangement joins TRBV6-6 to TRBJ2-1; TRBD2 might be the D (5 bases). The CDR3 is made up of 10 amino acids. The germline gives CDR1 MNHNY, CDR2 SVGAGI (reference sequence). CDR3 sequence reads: CAEEYNEQFF. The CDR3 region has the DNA TGTGCGGAGGAATACAATGAGCAGTTCTTC.

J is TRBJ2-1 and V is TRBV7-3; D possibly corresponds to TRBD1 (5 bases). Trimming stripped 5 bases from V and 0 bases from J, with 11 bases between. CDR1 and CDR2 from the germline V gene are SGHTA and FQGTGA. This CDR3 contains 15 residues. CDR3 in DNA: TGTGCCAGCAGCCAGGGTCCTAGCTCCTACAATGAGCAGTTCTTC. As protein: CASSQGPSSYNEQFF.

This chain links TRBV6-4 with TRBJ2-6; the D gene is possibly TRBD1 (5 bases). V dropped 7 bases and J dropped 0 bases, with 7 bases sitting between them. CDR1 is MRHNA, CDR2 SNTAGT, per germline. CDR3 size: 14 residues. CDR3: CASKGHSGANVLTF. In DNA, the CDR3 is TGTGCCAGCAAGGGGCACTCTGGGGCCAACGTCCTGACTTTC.

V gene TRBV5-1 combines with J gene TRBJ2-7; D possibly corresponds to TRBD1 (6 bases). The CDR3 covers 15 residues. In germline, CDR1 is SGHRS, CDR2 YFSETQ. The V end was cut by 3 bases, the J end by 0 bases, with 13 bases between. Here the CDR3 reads CASSWTPGHSYEQYF. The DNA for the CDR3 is TGCGCCAGCAGCTGGACGCCGGGACACTCCTACGAGCAGTACTTC.

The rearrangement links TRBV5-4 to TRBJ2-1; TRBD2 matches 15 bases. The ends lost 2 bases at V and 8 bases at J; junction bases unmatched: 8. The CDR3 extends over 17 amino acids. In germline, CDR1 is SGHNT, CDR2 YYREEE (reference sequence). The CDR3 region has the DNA TGTGCCAGCAGCTTAAACCCGGGACTAGCGGGAGGTCATGAGCAGTTCTTC. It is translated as CASSLNPGLAGGHEQFF.

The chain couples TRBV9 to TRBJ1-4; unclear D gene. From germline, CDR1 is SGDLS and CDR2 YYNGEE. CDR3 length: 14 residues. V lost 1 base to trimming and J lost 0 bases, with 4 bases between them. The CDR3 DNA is TGTGCCAGCAGCGTATCAGCAACTAATGAAAAACTGTTTTTT. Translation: CASSVSATNEKLFF.

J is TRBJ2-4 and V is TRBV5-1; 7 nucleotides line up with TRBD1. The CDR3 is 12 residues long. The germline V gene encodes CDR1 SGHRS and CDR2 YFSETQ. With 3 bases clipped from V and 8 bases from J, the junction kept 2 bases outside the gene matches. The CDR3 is CASSSTGDIQYF. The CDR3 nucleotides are TGCGCCAGCAGCTCAACAGGGGACATTCAGTACTTC.

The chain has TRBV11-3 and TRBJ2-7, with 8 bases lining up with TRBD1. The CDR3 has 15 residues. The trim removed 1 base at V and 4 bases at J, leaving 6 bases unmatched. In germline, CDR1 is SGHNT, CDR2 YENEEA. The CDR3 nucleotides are TGTGCCAGCAGCTTAGGTGGACAGGGCTCATACGAGCAGTACTTC. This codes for CASSLGGQGSYEQYF.

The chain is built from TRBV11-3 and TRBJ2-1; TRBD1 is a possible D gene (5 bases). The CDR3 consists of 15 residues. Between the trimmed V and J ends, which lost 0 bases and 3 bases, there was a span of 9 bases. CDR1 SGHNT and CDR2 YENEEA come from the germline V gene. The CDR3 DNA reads TGTGCCAGCAGCTTAGAAGGGGCAGACTACAATGAGCAGTTCTTC. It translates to CASSLEGADYNEQFF.

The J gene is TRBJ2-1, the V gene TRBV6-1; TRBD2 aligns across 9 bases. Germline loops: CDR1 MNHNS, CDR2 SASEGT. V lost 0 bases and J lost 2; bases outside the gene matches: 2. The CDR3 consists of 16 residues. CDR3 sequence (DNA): TGTGCCAGCAGTGAAGCGCGCGGGAGGGCCTACAATGAGCAGTTCTTC. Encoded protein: CASSEARGRAYNEQFF.

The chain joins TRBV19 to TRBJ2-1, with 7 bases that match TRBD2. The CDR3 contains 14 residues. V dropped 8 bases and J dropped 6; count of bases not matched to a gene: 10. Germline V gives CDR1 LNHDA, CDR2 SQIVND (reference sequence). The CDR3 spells CASQRDRSGNEQFF. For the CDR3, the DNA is TGTGCCAGTCAGCGGGATCGAAGTGGCAATGAGCAGTTCTTC.

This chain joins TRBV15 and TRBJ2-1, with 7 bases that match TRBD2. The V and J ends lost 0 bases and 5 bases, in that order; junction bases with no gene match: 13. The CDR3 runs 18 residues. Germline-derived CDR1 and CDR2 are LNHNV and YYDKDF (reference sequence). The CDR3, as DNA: TGTGCCACCAGCAGAGATGTACCGCGGGGGTTCACAAACAATGAGCAGTTCTTC. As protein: CATSRDVPRGFTNNEQFF.

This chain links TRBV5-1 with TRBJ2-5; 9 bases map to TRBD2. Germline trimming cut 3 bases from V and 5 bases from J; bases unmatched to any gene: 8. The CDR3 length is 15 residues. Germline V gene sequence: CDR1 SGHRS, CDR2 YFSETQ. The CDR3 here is CASSSGLAGPETQYF. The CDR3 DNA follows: TGCGCCAGCAGCTCGGGACTAGCCGGCCCGGAGACCCAGTACTTC. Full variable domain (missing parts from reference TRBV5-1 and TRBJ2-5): KAGVTQTPRYLIKTRGQQVTLSCSPISGHRSVSWYQQTPGQGLQFLFEYFSETQRNKGNFPGRFSGRQFSNSRSEMNVSTLELGDSALYLCASSSGLAGPETQYFGPGTRLLVL.

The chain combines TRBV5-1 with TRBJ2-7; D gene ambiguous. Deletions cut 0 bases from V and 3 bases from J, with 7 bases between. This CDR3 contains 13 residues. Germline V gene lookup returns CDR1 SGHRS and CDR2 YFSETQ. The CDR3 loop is CASSLGQFYEQYF. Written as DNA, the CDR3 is TGCGCCAGCAGCTTGGGGCAGTTCTACGAGCAGTACTTC.

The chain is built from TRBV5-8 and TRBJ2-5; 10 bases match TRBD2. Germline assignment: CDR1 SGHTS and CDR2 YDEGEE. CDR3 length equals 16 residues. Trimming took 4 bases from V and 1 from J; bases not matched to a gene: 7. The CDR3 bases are TGTGCCAGCAGCCCGGGACTAGCGAGCTCCCAAGAGACCCAGTACTTC. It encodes CASSPGLASSQETQYF.

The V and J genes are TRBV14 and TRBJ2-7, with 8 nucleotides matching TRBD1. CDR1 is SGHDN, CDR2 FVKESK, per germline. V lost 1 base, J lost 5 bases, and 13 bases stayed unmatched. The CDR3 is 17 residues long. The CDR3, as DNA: TGTGCCAGCAGCCAAGGTGAAGCCCGACAGGGGCCCCACGAGCAGTACTTC. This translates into CASSQGEARQGPHEQYF.